This is a list of T cell receptor beta chains from one sample in a study of cytomegalovirus exposure and HLA in healthy donors. The protocol was immunoSEQ multiplex PCR, while the TCRdb copy is restricted to in-frame clones and leaves out a portion. Among fewer than 120,000 clones listed, 80% to 85% were seen once. Sequences were obtained from PBMCs. These receptors originate from a woman between 55 and 75 years old in good health and CMV-seropositive. The CDR3 runs from the conserved cysteine through the conserved F or W. The D gene is left open where the match is weak. For some rows the clone size is stated as once, few or many, or as a class when expanded; others skip it.

V gene	D gene	clone size	J gene	CDR3 DNA	CDR3 protein
TRBV5-8	TRBD1	.	TRBJ2-7	TGTGCCAGCAGCTTATGGGGGACAGGAGGAACCTACGAGCAGTACTTC	CASSLWGTGGTYEQYF
TRBV5-1	.	once	TRBJ2-7	TGCGCCAGCAAAGGAGGGACCTACGAGCAGTACTTC	CASKGGTYEQYF
TRBV11-2	TRBD2	.	TRBJ2-7	TGTGCCAGCAGCCCCGGACTAGGCCACGAGCAGTACTTC	CASSPGLGHEQYF
TRBV7-9	TRBD1	.	TRBJ1-1	TGTGCCAGCAGCTTAACCGGGACAGGGTTCACTGAAGCTTTCTTT	CASSLTGTGFTEAFF
TRBV6-6	.	.	TRBJ1-2	TGTGCCAGCAGTTACCTCGGACAAGGTGGCTACACCTTC	CASSYLGQGGYTF
TRBV7-2	TRBD2	.	TRBJ2-2	TGTGCCAGCAGCAGAAAGGTGCTAGCGGGAGTAGGAACCGGGGAGCTGTTTTTT	CASSRKVLAGVGTGELFF
TRBV5-1	.	.	TRBJ2-1	TGCGCCAGCAGCTTGGATCCGGGAGCAGGTTCCAATGAGCAGTTCTTC	CASSLDPGAGSNEQFF
TRBV18	TRBD2	.	TRBJ2-1	TGTGCCAGCTCACCACCGTCGTTATTCCAGCGGGATACCTACAATGAGCAGTTCTTC	CASSPPSLFQRDTYNEQFF
TRBV5-1	.	.	TRBJ2-1	TGCGCCAGCAGCTTGTTGGGGCAATACAATGAGCAGTTCTTC	CASSLLGQYNEQFF
TRBV28	.	.	TRBJ1-1	TGTGCCAGCAGTTTTTGGCAGGGGACGGGTAACACTGAAGCTTTCTTT	CASSFWQGTGNTEAFF
TRBV5-1	TRBD2	.	TRBJ2-2	TGCGCCAGCAGCTTGGGCTTGACTAGCGAGACCGGGGAGCTGTTTTTT	CASSLGLTSETGELFF
TRBV6-5	.	.	TRBJ2-5	TGTGCCAGCAGTTATTCGCGGGAATACCAAGAGACCCAGTACTTC	CASSYSREYQETQYF
TRBV28	.	.	TRBJ2-1	TGTGCCAGCAGTGGATGGGGGGACCGATACAATGAGCAGTTCTTC	CASSGWGDRYNEQFF
TRBV5-8	.	.	TRBJ1-1	TGTGCCAGCAGCCCGGGGTGGGGACATCAGAACACTGAAGCTTTCTTT	CASSPGWGHQNTEAFF
TRBV6-1	.	.	TRBJ1-2	TGTGCCAGCAGTGCCCCCAGGGTTCTCGCCTATGGCTACACCTTC	CASSAPRVLAYGYTF
TRBV27	TRBD1	.	TRBJ2-7	TGTGCCAGCAGTAACAGGGGTCCCTACGAGCAGTACTTC	CASSNRGPYEQYF
TRBV6-1	TRBD1	.	TRBJ2-7	TGTGCCAGCAACGAAGGGACAGGGGCATATTACGAGCAGTACTTC	CASNEGTGAYYEQYF
TRBV11-1	TRBD2	few	TRBJ2-1	TGTGCCAGCAGCTTAGTGGGACTAGCGGATATAAGCTCCTACAATGAGCAGTTCTTC	CASSLVGLADISSYNEQFF
TRBV7-3	.	.	TRBJ1-1	TGTGCCAGCAGCCCAGTAGGGGACACTGAAGCTTTCTTT	CASSPVGDTEAFF
TRBV19	.	.	TRBJ1-1	TGTGCCAGTAGTCCACAGTTGAACACTGAAGCTTTCTTT	CASSPQLNTEAFF
TRBV5-1	TRBD2	.	TRBJ2-1	TGCGCCAGCAGCCTTATGATAGGGACTAGCGGGAGAGATGAGCAGTTCTTC	CASSLMIGTSGRDEQFF
TRBV4-1	.	.	TRBJ2-7	TGCGCCAGCAGCCTTCGAACGTCCCCGGGACAATCGGGCGAGCAGTACTTC	CASSLRTSPGQSGEQYF
TRBV7-3	TRBD1	.	TRBJ2-1	TGTGCCAGCAGCGTTGCGTCCGGGACAGGGTACAATGAGCAGTTCTTC	CASSVASGTGYNEQFF
TRBV19	TRBD1	.	TRBJ1-2	TGTGCCAGTAGTTTTTCGGCAGGGGGTGCCTATGGCTACACCTTC	CASSFSAGGAYGYTF
TRBV11-2	.	once	TRBJ2-2	TGTGCCAGCAGCTTAGGTCTGCTACGTACTAAGAACACCGGGGAGCTGTTTTTT	CASSLGLLRTKNTGELFF
TRBV27	.	.	TRBJ2-3	TGTGCCAGCAGTTCCGTACATGGCGGGATCATCACAGATACGCAGTATTTT	CASSSVHGGIITDTQYF
TRBV30	TRBD2	.	TRBJ2-3	TGTGCCTGGAGTCTAGCGGGAGGCTGGACAGATACGCAGTATTTT	CAWSLAGGWTDTQYF
TRBV2	TRBD1	.	TRBJ1-1	TGTGCCAGCAGTGAGGGGACAGGGATCTTGAACACTGAAGCTTTCTTT	CASSEGTGILNTEAFF
TRBV27	TRBD2	.	TRBJ2-2	TGTGCCAGCAGGCCGTGGGGGGGACTCGACACCGGGGAGCTGTTTTTT	CASRPWGGLDTGELFF
TRBV5-4	.	few	TRBJ1-3	TGTGCCAGCAGCTTAAAGACAGGCTCTGGAAACACCATATATTTT	CASSLKTGSGNTIYF
TRBV10-1	.	.	TRBJ1-2	TGCGCCAGCAGTGGGGGCCTGGGCGACGAGGGCTACACCTTC	CASSGGLGDEGYTF
TRBV27	TRBD1	.	TRBJ2-7	TGTGTCAGCAGGGGGACAGGCCCCTACGAGCAGTACTTC	CVSRGTGPYEQYF
TRBV6-1	.	.	TRBJ2-7	TGTGCCAGCAGTAGCGGACGCTCCTACGAGCAGTACTTC	CASSSGRSYEQYF
TRBV28	.	.	TRBJ1-2	TGTGCCAGCAGTTCGGGAGGGGATTATGGCTACACCTTC	CASSSGGDYGYTF
TRBV9	.	.	TRBJ1-5	TGTGCCAGCAGCGTAGTTGCGCAGCCCCAGCATTTT	CASSVVAQPQHF
TRBV4-2	.	.	TRBJ1-2	TGTGCCAGCAGCCAACTTGGCGAGGGCCGCTACACCTTC	CASSQLGEGRYTF
TRBV19	.	few	TRBJ2-7	TGTGCCAGTAGCCCCGGGACACAACCCTACGAGCAGTACTTC	CASSPGTQPYEQYF
TRBV28	TRBD2	.	TRBJ2-5	TGTGCCAGCACCCCCTGGTGGCCTAGCGGGAGTAGTGGCGTCGGGGAAGAGACCCAGTACTTC	CASTPWWPSGSSGVGEETQYF